This is a list of T cell receptor beta chains from one sample in a study of cytomegalovirus exposure and HLA in healthy donors. TCRdb's copy holds only in-frame clones and misses some; the assay was immunoSEQ multiplex PCR. This table holds some 180,000 clones, about 82% found once. Sequenced input: PBMCs. The source is a man younger than 35 in good health and CMV-seronegative. The CDR3 runs from the conserved cysteine through the conserved F or W. D genes are given only for firm matches. Rows may omit the clone size; those that give it use once, few, many or a size class.

j_gene: TRBJ1-3; d_gene: NA; v_gene: TRBV6-6; abundance: NA; CDR3nt: TGTGCCACGGGTGACTCTGGAAACACCATATATTTT; CDR3aa: CATGDSGNTIYF
j_gene: TRBJ1-2; d_gene: NA; v_gene: TRBV5-6; abundance: NA; CDR3nt: TGTGCCAGCAGCTTGAATTGGAGGGAGGAAGGCTATGGCTACACCTTC; CDR3aa: CASSLNWREEGYGYTF
j_gene: TRBJ1-1; d_gene: NA; v_gene: TRBV15; abundance: few; CDR3nt: TGTGCCACCAGCAGAGATCGGGGGGGGACGGGTGAAGCTTTCTTT; CDR3aa: CATSRDRGGTGEAFF
j_gene: TRBJ1-2; d_gene: NA; v_gene: TRBV6-1; abundance: NA; CDR3nt: TGTGCCAGCACCAAAGGAGATTACTATGGCTACACCTTC; CDR3aa: CASTKGDYYGYTF
j_gene: TRBJ2-4; d_gene: NA; v_gene: TRBV18; abundance: few; CDR3nt: TGTGCCAGCTCACCCCTTTTGGGGGGGCGAGGAAACATTCAGTACTTC; CDR3aa: CASSPLLGGRGNIQYF
j_gene: TRBJ1-2; d_gene: TRBD1; v_gene: TRBV2; abundance: NA; CDR3nt: TGTGCCATGTCAAAGGACAGGGCTAATTATGGCTACACCTTC; CDR3aa: CAMSKDRANYGYTF
j_gene: TRBJ1-4; d_gene: TRBD1; v_gene: TRBV11-2; abundance: NA; CDR3nt: TGTGCCAGCAGCTTCCGACAGGGGAATGAAAAACTGTTTTTT; CDR3aa: CASSFRQGNEKLFF
j_gene: TRBJ1-5; d_gene: NA; v_gene: TRBV21-1; abundance: NA; CDR3nt: TGTGCCAGCAGCACCAGCATTAGGGGGCAGGGTCAGCCCCAGCATTTT; CDR3aa: CASSTSIRGQGQPQHF
j_gene: TRBJ1-3; d_gene: NA; v_gene: TRBV11-2; abundance: many; CDR3nt: TGTGCCAGCAGCCCCTTGGGGCCGAGCTCTGGAAACACCATATATTTT; CDR3aa: CASSPLGPSSGNTIYF
j_gene: TRBJ2-2; d_gene: NA; v_gene: TRBV10-3; abundance: NA; CDR3nt: TGTGCCATCAGTGACCCGAGGACGAACACCGGGGAGCTGTTTTTT; CDR3aa: CAISDPRTNTGELFF
j_gene: TRBJ1-2; d_gene: NA; v_gene: TRBV30; abundance: NA; CDR3nt: TGTGCCAGACTACGAAGCGATGGCTACACCTTC; CDR3aa: CARLRSDGYTF
j_gene: TRBJ1-1; d_gene: TRBD1; v_gene: TRBV7-9; abundance: NA; CDR3nt: TGTGCCAGCAGCCAGGGACAGGGGCCTCGGACAGCTTTCTTT; CDR3aa: CASSQGQGPRTAFF
j_gene: TRBJ2-7; d_gene: TRBD2; v_gene: TRBV4-1; abundance: NA; CDR3nt: TGCGCCAGCAGCCAAGACCGCCAGCGGGGGGAGGAGTACTTC; CDR3aa: CASSQDRQRGEEYF
j_gene: TRBJ1-4; d_gene: NA; v_gene: TRBV25-1; abundance: NA; CDR3nt: TGTGCCAGCAGTGAATCTAGTGATCTGGTGCGAAAACTGTTTTTT; CDR3aa: CASSESSDLVRKLFF
j_gene: TRBJ1-6; d_gene: NA; v_gene: TRBV28; abundance: NA; CDR3nt: TGTGCCAGCAGCGGACAGAGTAATTCACCCCTCCACTTT; CDR3aa: CASSGQSNSPLHF
j_gene: TRBJ1-1; d_gene: TRBD1; v_gene: TRBV25-1; abundance: NA; CDR3nt: TGTGCCAGGGTGACAGGGGGAATGAACACTGAAGCTTTCTTT; CDR3aa: CARVTGGMNTEAFF
j_gene: TRBJ1-2; d_gene: NA; v_gene: TRBV9; abundance: NA; CDR3nt: TGTGCCAGCAGCACAGGGACCGTAGGGCCTGGCTACACCTTC; CDR3aa: CASSTGTVGPGYTF
j_gene: TRBJ1-1; d_gene: NA; v_gene: TRBV2; abundance: NA; CDR3nt: TGTGCCAGCCGATCGGGCACTGAAGCTTTCTTT; CDR3aa: CASRSGTEAFF
j_gene: TRBJ2-2; d_gene: NA; v_gene: TRBV7-8; abundance: NA; CDR3nt: TGTGCCAGCAGCTCCCAGGGGATTCTAGCCGGGGAGCTGTTTTTT; CDR3aa: CASSSQGILAGELFF
j_gene: TRBJ1-1; d_gene: NA; v_gene: TRBV5-6; abundance: NA; CDR3nt: TGTGCCAGCAGCCCCGCCTTTGGGAGCACTGAAGCTTTCTTT; CDR3aa: CASSPAFGSTEAFF
j_gene: TRBJ1-6; d_gene: TRBD1; v_gene: TRBV7-9; abundance: NA; CDR3nt: TGTGCCAGCAGCTCACGGACAGGGTTGAATTCACCCCTCCACTTT; CDR3aa: CASSSRTGLNSPLHF
j_gene: TRBJ2-7; d_gene: NA; v_gene: TRBV27; abundance: once; CDR3nt: TGTGCCAGCAGTCCTCGGGACATCCCCTACGAGCAGTACTTC; CDR3aa: CASSPRDIPYEQYF
j_gene: TRBJ2-3; d_gene: NA; v_gene: TRBV20-1; abundance: NA; CDR3nt: TGCAGTGCCAGGGGCCCAGATACGCAGTATTTT; CDR3aa: CSARGPDTQYF
j_gene: TRBJ1-2; d_gene: NA; v_gene: TRBV28; abundance: NA; CDR3nt: TGTGCCAGCACGATGCTACAGGGAAGTGGAAACTATGGCTACACCTTC; CDR3aa: CASTMLQGSGNYGYTF
j_gene: TRBJ1-2; d_gene: TRBD1; v_gene: TRBV7-9; abundance: NA; CDR3nt: TGTGCCAGCAGCCCCACTCAGGGGGAAGGTGGCTACACCTTC; CDR3aa: CASSPTQGEGGYTF
j_gene: TRBJ2-5; d_gene: TRBD1; v_gene: TRBV4-2; abundance: NA; CDR3nt: TGTGCCAGCAGCCAATCAACCGGGACAGGGCCACAAGAGACCCAGTACTTC; CDR3aa: CASSQSTGTGPQETQYF
j_gene: TRBJ2-6; d_gene: NA; v_gene: TRBV9; abundance: few; CDR3nt: TGTGCCAGCAGCGTAGACGGGGTGCCTGGGGCCAACGTCCTGACTTTC; CDR3aa: CASSVDGVPGANVLTF
j_gene: TRBJ1-4; d_gene: NA; v_gene: TRBV4-1; abundance: NA; CDR3nt: TGCGCCAGCAGCCAAGATTGGCTGGCAGCTAATGAAAAACTGTTTTTT; CDR3aa: CASSQDWLAANEKLFF
j_gene: TRBJ1-1; d_gene: NA; v_gene: TRBV6-5; abundance: NA; CDR3nt: TGTGCCAGCAGTTACACTGGAGACTGGAACACTGAAGCTTTCTTT; CDR3aa: CASSYTGDWNTEAFF
j_gene: TRBJ2-7; d_gene: NA; v_gene: TRBV9; abundance: NA; CDR3nt: TGTGCCAGCAGCCCACCCGCACGGGCCTACGAGCAGTACTTC; CDR3aa: CASSPPARAYEQYF
j_gene: TRBJ2-7; d_gene: NA; v_gene: TRBV18; abundance: NA; CDR3nt: TGTGCCAGCTCACCCGGGGGGCAGGGTTACGAGCAGTACTTC; CDR3aa: CASSPGGQGYEQYF
j_gene: TRBJ2-7; d_gene: TRBD2; v_gene: TRBV11-2; abundance: NA; CDR3nt: TGTGCCAGCAGCTGGGCGTCTAGCGGGAGTTATTCGGTCGAGCAGTACTTC; CDR3aa: CASSWASSGSYSVEQYF